Sequencing of this TCR beta chain was carried out in a study of OX40 agonist ivuxolimab in advanced cancers. Study-wide context: Dose-escalation patients were diagnosed with hepatocellular carcinoma, melanoma, renal cell cancer or head and neck cancer. From roughly 23 to 85 years was the age range, with a mean of roughly 64 years, and about 83% were male.

Measured with immunoSEQ multiplex PCR; TCRdb has only the in-frame clones, and not every one. The sample has under 70,000 clones; 86% are singletons. V dropped 0 bases and J dropped 7; count of bases not matched to a gene: 11. Germline assignment: CDR1 MGHRA and CDR2 YSYEKL. The CDR3 consists of 17 residues. This clonotype was sampled from an adult with an advanced solid tumor such as melanoma, head and neck, liver or kidney cancer. The sample consisted of CD4+ or CD8+ T cells sorted from blood, taken in a trial of the OX40 agonist ivuxolimab. This rearrangement joins TRBV4-1 to TRBJ2-1, with 8 bases fitting TRBD2. The CDR3 region is CASSQDWAAGDGNEQFF. The DNA of the CDR3 is TGCGCCAGCAGCCAAGATTGGGCAGCGGGAGACGGTAATGAGCAGTTCTTC.